The clone carrying this T cell receptor beta chain has just a few counts. Its target is unknown. Germline CDR1 is MNHNS and CDR2 is SASEGT. This CDR3 has 15 amino acids. The germline V and J ends were trimmed by 0 bases and 5 bases, with 11 bases remaining between them. The sample belongs to a study of response to subunit inactivated influenza vaccine. One entry per CDR3 protein, called by TCRdb with MiXCR from the RT-PCR reads. The profile shows about 610,000 distinct CDR3 sequences, approximately 15% of them singletons. Study observations and caveats: The study's authors posited that every seasonal influenza vaccination enlists few new T cells.

The chain employs TRBV6-1 and TRBJ1-5, with no clear D. The TCR sequence derives from a man in his fifties who received an inactivated influenza vaccine. The sequenced sample was PBMCs from blood, obtained 11 to 12 days after vaccination. The chain's CDR3 is CASSEALRSYQPQHF. The CDR3 DNA follows: TGTGCCAGCAGTGAAGCGCTTCGGTCATATCAGCCCCAGCATTTT.